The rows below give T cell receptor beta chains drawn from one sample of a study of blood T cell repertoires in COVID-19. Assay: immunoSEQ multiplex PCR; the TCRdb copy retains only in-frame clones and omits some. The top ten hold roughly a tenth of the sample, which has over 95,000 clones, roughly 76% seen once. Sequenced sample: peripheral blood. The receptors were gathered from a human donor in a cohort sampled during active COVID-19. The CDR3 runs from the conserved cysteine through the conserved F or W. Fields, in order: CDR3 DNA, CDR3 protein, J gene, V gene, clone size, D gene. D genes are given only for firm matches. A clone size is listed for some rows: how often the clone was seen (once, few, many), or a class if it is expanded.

TGCGCCAGCAGCTTGACATCCAGGTTGGGGAACACCGGGGAGCTGTTTTTT | CASSLTSRLGNTGELFF | TRBJ2-2 | TRBV5-1 | once | NA
TGTGCCAGCAGCTATGCAGTGGGAGGGCCTGGGGAGCAGTACTTC | CASSYAVGGPGEQYF | TRBJ2-7 | TRBV11-2 | few | TRBD2
TGTGCCAGCTCACACCCCCAGGCAGGCTGGGACTATGGCTACACCTTC | CASSHPQAGWDYGYTF | TRBJ1-2 | TRBV18 | NA | NA
TGTGCCAGCAGCTTAGCACAGGCCCCTGAAGCTTTCTTT | CASSLAQAPEAFF | TRBJ1-1 | TRBV7-8 | NA | NA
TGTGCCAGTAGTACCTTTCTGACTAGCGGGGGGACCTACGAGCAGTACTTC | CASSTFLTSGGTYEQYF | TRBJ2-7 | TRBV19 | NA | TRBD2
TGCAGCGCCGCCTTGACTAGCGGGAGAGAAGAGACCCAGTACTTC | CSAALTSGREETQYF | TRBJ2-5 | TRBV29-1 | NA | TRBD2
TGTGCCAGCAGTTTATGGGGGACAGCAACTAATGAAAAACTGTTTTTT | CASSLWGTATNEKLFF | TRBJ1-4 | TRBV28 | NA | TRBD1
TGTGCCAGCAGCCAGCCGGGACAGGCGAACACTGAAGCTTTCTTT | CASSQPGQANTEAFF | TRBJ1-1 | TRBV3-1/TRBV3-2 | NA | TRBD1
TGTGCCAGCAGCCGCGGGGAGAACTATGGCTACACCTTC | CASSRGENYGYTF | TRBJ1-2 | TRBV7-9 | NA | NA
TGTGCCAGCAGCCAAGTAGGAGAGGGGGCAGATGAGCAGTTCTTC | CASSQVGEGADEQFF | TRBJ2-1 | TRBV4-2 | once | TRBD1
TGTGCCAGCAGCTTGTTGCAGGCCTACGAGCAGTACTTC | CASSLLQAYEQYF | TRBJ2-7 | TRBV7-2 | NA | NA
TGTGCCAGCAGCCAGGGGGCCGGTGGTAGCGAGCAGTACTTC | CASSQGAGGSEQYF | TRBJ2-7 | TRBV7-8 | NA | TRBD1
TGTGCCAGCAGCTTGCTGGGGACTAGCGGGACGGAGACCCAGTACTTC | CASSLLGTSGTETQYF | TRBJ2-5 | TRBV7-2 | NA | TRBD2
TGCGCCAGCAGCCAAGACAGGGCAGGAGACCAAGAGACCCAGTACTTC | CASSQDRAGDQETQYF | TRBJ2-5 | TRBV4-1 | NA | NA
TGTGCCAGCAAGAGCGGGAGTGGGTTT | CASKSGSGF | TRBJ2-3 | TRBV6-6 | NA | TRBD2
TGTGCCAGCAGCCCGAACACAGGGGTCTCCTACAATGAGCAGTTCTTC | CASSPNTGVSYNEQFF | TRBJ2-1 | TRBV7-2 | NA | TRBD1
TGTGCCACCAGTGATTTGCAACCAGGGGACTACGAGCAGTACTTC | CATSDLQPGDYEQYF | TRBJ2-7 | TRBV24-1 | few | NA
TGTGCCAGCGGAGTAAGCACAGATACGCAGTATTTT | CASGVSTDTQYF | TRBJ2-3 | TRBV5-5 | once | NA
TGTGCCAGCAGTGAGGCGGGGAATCAGCCCCAGCATTTT | CASSEAGNQPQHF | TRBJ1-5 | TRBV6-1 | NA | NA
TGTGCCAGCAGTTACCCTCGGTCAGGGGGCGGATTTGCGACTAATGAAAAACTGTTTTTT | CASSYPRSGGGFATNEKLFF | TRBJ1-4 | TRBV6-2/TRBV6-3 | NA | TRBD1
TGTGCCAGTAGTATGATCGGGGGGGTTAGCACAGATACGCAGTATTTT | CASSMIGGVSTDTQYF | TRBJ2-3 | TRBV19 | NA | TRBD2
TGTGCCAGCTCATTCACAGGGGCACTAGCCAAAAACATTCAGTACTTC | CASSFTGALAKNIQYF | TRBJ2-4 | TRBV18 | NA | TRBD1
TGTGCCAGCAGCTGGGACAGGGGTTGGGGCAATGAGCAGTTCTTC | CASSWDRGWGNEQFF | TRBJ2-1 | TRBV7-9 | NA | TRBD1
TGTGCCAGCACCGTAACTAGCGGGAGCCCCGGGGAGCTGTTTTTT | CASTVTSGSPGELFF | TRBJ2-2 | TRBV6-5 | NA | TRBD2
TGTGCCAGCAGCGGGGGACAGGGGGCGAACAATGAGCAGTTCTTC | CASSGGQGANNEQFF | TRBJ2-1 | TRBV9 | NA | TRBD1
TGTGCCAGCTCACCCTCGGGTTTGACGACTGAAGCTTTCTTT | CASSPSGLTTEAFF | TRBJ1-1 | TRBV18 | NA | NA
TGTGCCTGGACCACTTACGGGAGGGGATCCGGGGAGCTGTTTTTT | CAWTTYGRGSGELFF | TRBJ2-2 | TRBV30 | NA | TRBD2
TGCGCCAGCAGCTTGGTGGGGACAGGACCTTTGAACTATGGCTACACCTTC | CASSLVGTGPLNYGYTF | TRBJ1-2 | TRBV5-1 | once | TRBD1
TGTGCCAGCAGCGAGTCTTGGGGGGGGAACACTGAAGCTTTCTTT | CASSESWGGNTEAFF | TRBJ1-1 | TRBV2 | NA | NA
TGTGCCAGCAGCTTAGGCGGGACAGGGATGGGGCGCTATGGCTACACCTTC | CASSLGGTGMGRYGYTF | TRBJ1-2 | TRBV7-9 | NA | TRBD1
TGTGCCAGTTCCGGGACATCCGACACTGAAGCTTTCTTT | CASSGTSDTEAFF | TRBJ1-1 | TRBV6-5 | once | NA
TGTGCCAGCAGTTACACAGGGTACGGCACTGAAGCTTTCTTT | CASSYTGYGTEAFF | TRBJ1-1 | TRBV6-2/TRBV6-3 | NA | NA
TGTGCCAGCAGCCAAGGATTCGGTGTGGTGGAGACCCAGTACTTC | CASSQGFGVVETQYF | TRBJ2-5 | TRBV14 | NA | NA
TGCGCCAGCAGCCAGGGATACGGGACAGGCGGAGAGACCCAGTACTTC | CASSQGYGTGGETQYF | TRBJ2-5 | TRBV4-1 | NA | TRBD1
TGTGCCAGCAGCTTAAGCGCGCTAGCGGAGACCCAGTACTTC | CASSLSALAETQYF | TRBJ2-5 | TRBV7-2 | NA | NA
TGCGCCAGCAGCCCGTACCAACAGATCCAAGAGACCCAGTACTTC | CASSPYQQIQETQYF | TRBJ2-5 | TRBV5-1 | NA | NA
TGTGCCAGCAGTTCCCGGTCGGGGGGTCAAGAGACCCAGTACTTC | CASSSRSGGQETQYF | TRBJ2-5 | TRBV28 | NA | TRBD2
TGTGCCAGCAGACCACAGTTGAACACTGAAGCTTTCTTT | CASRPQLNTEAFF | TRBJ1-1 | TRBV12-3/TRBV12-4 | NA | NA
TGTGCCAGCAGCGCAGGGGGCGGATCCCCTGAAGCTTTCTTT | CASSAGGGSPEAFF | TRBJ1-1 | TRBV13 | NA | TRBD1